The clone carrying this TCR beta chain was detected only a few times. Antigen specificity is unknown. Trimming shortened V by 0 bases and J by 5 bases, and 10 bases separated the two germline ends. Germline CDR1 reads DFQATT; CDR2 reads SNEGSKA (reference sequence). The CDR3 is 13 residues long. Barcoded TCR alpha and TCR beta cDNA libraries with UMIs came from 5'RACE using constant-segment primers. A single record per CDR3 protein comes from TCRdb applying MiXCR to the 5' RACE reads. The repertoire holds 120,000 to 150,000 distinct CDR3 sequences, with less than 20% as singletons. The data derive from a study of T-cell memory formation after mild COVID-19. Study findings and constraints: Day 15 to 85 contractors were CD4/CD8 balanced; later expanders leaned CD4+. Among contracting clones, CD4+ were mainly CM/EM and CD8+ enriched in EMRA. That cross-reactive memory joined was suggested by some responding clones appearing in pre-infection memory.

The sample taken for sequencing was PBMCs or a T cell subset sorted from them (not recorded which). The clonotype was recovered from an adult woman who had mild COVID-19 (a few samples of this study predate the infection). Cell type and time point are not known. J is TRBJ2-5 and V is TRBV20-1; possibly TRBD2 for D (7 bases). CDR3 loop: CSARDEGGETQYF. The CDR3 region has the DNA TGCAGTGCTAGAGATGAGGGGGGGGAGACCCAGTACTTC.